Shown below are 32 T cell receptor beta chains from a single sample sequenced in a study of PD-L1 blockade in urothelial cancer (dated by TCRdb to the late 2010s). The method was the immunoSEQ multiplex PCR assay. TCRdb took over this immuneACCESS table, retaining in-frame rearrangements with V and J assigned. Such tables are incomplete; in checked studies, under half of the missing clones stem from an unresolved V gene, and the remainder is unexplained. A total of some 60,000 clones appear in this sample, around 84% of them only once. Under 3% of the sample is in the top ten clones. The sample consisted of PBMCs, taken around atezolizumab (anti-PD-L1) treatment. The receptors were sampled from a man in his fifties or sixties with urothelial cancer.

This clone was found once. The chain links TRBV6-5 to TRBJ2-1; 8 bases match TRBD1. This CDR3 comprises 15 residues. V trimming: 5 bases; J trimming: 7 bases; junction bases outside the gene matches: 10. CDR1 is MNHEY, CDR2 SVGAGI, per germline. The DNA of the CDR3 is TGTGCCAGCAGTAGACAGGGGACCGGGCATAATGAGCAGTTCTTC. Protein sequence: CASSRQGTGHNEQFF.

This chain links TRBV9 with TRBJ2-1; TRBD1 aligns across 7 bases. The germline CDR1 and CDR2 sequences are SGDLS and YYNGEE. The CDR3 totals 17 residues. V dropped 3 bases and J dropped 0; count of bases not matched to a gene: 9. CDR3 DNA: TGTGCCAGCAGCGGACAGGGAGTAAAAAGCTCCTACAATGAGCAGTTCTTC. It codes for CASSGQGVKSSYNEQFF.

This clone occurred a few times. V is TRBV29-1 and J is TRBJ2-1; unclear D gene. Between the trimmed V and J ends, which lost 3 bases and 2 bases, there was a span of 11 bases. The CDR3 has 14 amino acids. Germline V gene data show CDR1 as SQVTM and CDR2 as ANQGSEA. This chain's CDR3 is CSVDVANTYNEQFF. The CDR3 region has the DNA TGCAGCGTTGATGTAGCAAACACCTACAATGAGCAGTTCTTC.

The chain joins TRBV6-1 to TRBJ2-3, with 7 bases that match TRBD1. With V trimmed by 5 bases and J by 5 bases, 4 bases remained unmatched. The germline V gene encodes CDR1 MNHNS and CDR2 SASEGT. CDR3 length equals 13 residues. This chain's CDR3 is CASSLQGVDTQYF. The DNA for the CDR3 is TGTGCCAGCAGTCTTCAGGGGGTAGATACGCAGTATTTT.

Concerning this clone: The junction and the germline gene differ at one end; a read error may be behind it. The chain has TRBV19 and TRBJ1-1; a possible D gene is TRBD1 (6 bases). The germline gives CDR1 LNHDA, CDR2 SQIVND (reference sequence). The CDR3 extends over 15 amino acids. The CDR3 nucleotides are TGTGCCAGTAGTGATGATAACAGGGTGAAGACTGAAGCTTTCTTT. The encoded protein is CASSDDNRVKTEAFF. Full variable domain (remainder filled in from reference TRBV19 and TRBJ1-1): DGGITQSPKYLFRKEGQNVTLSCEQNLNHDAMYWYRQDPGQGLRLIYYSQIVNDFQKGDIAEGYSVSREKKESFPLTVTSAQKNPTAFYLCASSDDNRVKTEAFFGQGTRLTVV.

This clone occurred once. This rearrangement joins TRBV5-5 to TRBJ1-4; D possibly corresponds to TRBD1 (6 bases). The CDR3 sequence is 12 residues long. CDR1 and CDR2 (germline): SGHKS, YYEKEE (reference sequence). V lost 2 bases and J lost 8, with 7 bases in between. In DNA form, the CDR3 reads TGTGCCAGCAGCTTTCAGGGGGAAAAACTGTTTTTT. Translated: CASSFQGEKLFF.

The V call is TRBV6-6, the J call TRBJ1-5, with a tentative D call TRBD1 (5 bases). Germline V gene data show CDR1 as MNHNY and CDR2 as SVGAGI (reference sequence). Trimming cost V 6 bases and J 3 bases, with 9 bases left between them. The CDR3 consists of 13 residues. The CDR3 loop is CASRTVINQPQHF. As DNA, the CDR3 is TGTGCCAGCAGGACAGTGATCAATCAGCCCCAGCATTTT.

The chain employs TRBV9 and TRBJ1-6; D is ambiguous. The germline V and J ends were trimmed by 1 base and 5 bases, with 7 bases remaining between them. The germline gives CDR1 SGDLS, CDR2 YYNGEE. The CDR3 runs to 14 residues. The CDR3 DNA reads TGTGCCAGCAGCGTAATGGGCAATAATTCACCCCTCCACTTT. Amino acids: CASSVMGNNSPLHF.

This chain connects TRBV11-1 to TRBJ1-1; no reliable D call. Between the trimmed V and J ends, which lost 1 base and 8 bases, there was a span of 8 bases. This CDR3 has 12 residues. Germline V CDR1 and CDR2: SGHAT, FQDESV (reference sequence). The CDR3 DNA follows: TGTGCCAGCAGCTTAGACCGAGGGGAAGCTTTCTTT. Encoded protein: CASSLDRGEAFF.

J is TRBJ1-5 and V is TRBV6-5; D is unclear. The CDR3 has 13 amino acids. Germline CDR1 reads MNHEY; CDR2 reads SVGAGI. V was clipped by 2 bases and J by 7 bases, with 9 bases between them. CDR3 sequence: CASSYAREQPQHF. The CDR3 DNA reads TGTGCCAGCAGTTACGCACGTGAGCAGCCCCAGCATTTT.

The chain is built from TRBV2 and TRBJ2-3, with TRBD1 matching over 9 bases. Germline-derived CDR1 and CDR2 are SNHLY and FYNNEI. J gave up 4 bases and V 6 bases, and 5 bases lay outside the gene matches. CDR3 length equals 14 residues. CDR3 loop: CASRLGQGPDTQYF. CDR3 nucleotide sequence: TGTGCCAGCAGATTGGGACAGGGCCCAGATACGCAGTATTTT.

This clone was seen once. The chain is built from TRBV5-1 and TRBJ2-7; 8 bases map to TRBD1. V trimming: 3 bases; J trimming: 2 bases; junction bases outside the gene matches: 4. The CDR3 loop spans 14 amino acids. Germline CDR1 SGHRS, CDR2 YFSETQ. The CDR3 loop is CASSSRQGPYEQYF. Written as DNA, the CDR3 is TGCGCCAGCAGCTCCCGACAGGGGCCCTACGAGCAGTACTTC.

J is TRBJ2-6 and V is TRBV28; D is ambiguous. The CDR3 extends over 15 amino acids. V shed 3 bases and J shed 4 bases, with 10 bases lying between them. Germline V CDR1 and CDR2: MDHEN, SYDVKM. The chain's CDR3 is CASSFLASGANVLTF. The CDR3 bases are TGTGCCAGCAGTTTTCTCGCGTCGGGGGCCAACGTCCTGACTTTC.

The V and J genes are TRBV2 and TRBJ2-7, with D possibly being TRBD2 (6 bases). Trimming took 4 bases from V and 4 from J, leaving 17 bases between them. The CDR3 is made up of 15 amino acids. Germline V CDR1 and CDR2: SNHLY, FYNNEI. CDR3 amino acids: CASSVEGGFIYEQYF. The CDR3 DNA sequence: TGTGCCAGCAGTGTTGAGGGAGGATTTATTTACGAGCAGTACTTC. Full variable domain (rest looked up from reference TRBV2 and TRBJ2-7): EPEVTQTPSHQVTQMGQEVILRCVPISNHLYFYWYRQILGQKVEFLVSFYNNEISEKSEIFDDQFSVERPDGSNFTLKIRSTKLEDSAMYFCASSVEGGFIYEQYFGPGTRLTVT.

The chain links TRBV21-1 to TRBJ2-7; TRBD2, as called in the table, went unchecked against the DNA. TRBV21-1 is an annotated pseudogene. The CDR3 is 15 residues long. The chain's CDR3 is CASSLRWEESYEQYF. Written as DNA, the CDR3 is TGTGCCAGCAGCCTAAGGTGGGAGGAGTCCTACGAGCAGTACTTC.

The chain employs TRBV7-2 and TRBJ2-7; D is undetermined. Germline V CDR1 and CDR2: SGHTA, FQGNSA. V gave up 2 bases and J gave up 2 bases, with 13 bases separating them. The CDR3 runs to 15 residues. The CDR3, as DNA: TGTGCCAGCAGCTTATCAGGCCTCCAGGCCTACGAGCAGTACTTC. This encodes CASSLSGLQAYEQYF.

CDR3 residues: CASIRQGRTEAFF. CDR3 nucleotides: TGTGCCAGCATCCGACAGGGCAGGACTGAAGCTTTCTTT. The V gene is TRBV6-1, the J gene TRBJ1-1; 7 positions agree with TRBD1. This CDR3 region has 13 residues. The germline V gene has CDR1 MNHNS and CDR2 SASEGT. With V trimmed by 7 bases and J by 5 bases, 7 bases remained unmatched.

This chain joins TRBV15 and TRBJ2-7; D is unresolved. V was pared by 0 bases and J by 2 bases, with 11 bases between. Per the germline V gene, CDR1 is LNHNV and CDR2 is YYDKDF (reference sequence). This CDR3 is 15 amino acids long. In DNA, the CDR3 is TGTGCCACCAGCAGAGATCGAACGCGAACCTACGAGCAGTACTTC. This gives the protein CATSRDRTRTYEQYF.

The chain has TRBV6-5 and TRBJ2-7, with a weak D call TRBD1 (5 bases). This CDR3 is built from 14 residues. Germline assignment: CDR1 MNHEY and CDR2 SVGAGI. The germline V and J ends were trimmed by 2 bases and 0 bases, with 8 bases remaining between them. This CDR3 reads CASSYHRTSYEQYF. The CDR3 nucleotides read TGTGCCAGCAGTTACCACAGGACCTCCTACGAGCAGTACTTC.

The chain has TRBV27 and TRBJ2-1, with 7 bases matching TRBD1. V was clipped by 7 bases and J by 9 bases; unmatched bases: 12. Germline-derived CDR1 and CDR2 are MNHEY and SMNVEV (reference sequence). This CDR3 is 14 amino acids long. The CDR3 DNA sequence: TGTGCCAGCACCAAACAACAGGGGATTCGTGAGCAGTTCTTC. Translating it yields CASTKQQGIREQFF.

The chain employs TRBV7-9 and TRBJ1-5, with unresolved D. The CDR3 loop spans 12 amino acids. V lost 6 bases and J 9 bases, leaving 12 bases between the germline ends. Germline V gives CDR1 SEHNR, CDR2 FQNEAQ (reference sequence). The CDR3 sequence: CASSLSGLPQHF. The CDR3 DNA reads TGTGCCAGCAGTCTTAGTGGTCTGCCCCAGCATTTT.

The gene calls are TRBV25-1 and TRBJ2-1, with 10 bases identical to TRBD1. The CDR3 is made up of 14 amino acids. Germline V lookup: CDR1 MGHDK, CDR2 SYGVNS. Trimming cost V 6 bases and J 3 bases; bases outside gene matches: 2. The CDR3 bases are TGTGCCAGCAGGGGACAGGGGATCTACAATGAGCAGTTCTTC. Encoded protein: CASRGQGIYNEQFF.

V usage is TRBV6-1 and J usage is TRBJ2-7; weak D call: TRBD1 (5 bases). The germline gives CDR1 MNHNS, CDR2 SASEGT. The V and J ends lost 5 bases and 0 bases respectively, with 8 bases between them. The CDR3 has 13 amino acids. The CDR3 here is CASSTDNSYEQYF. The CDR3 DNA sequence: TGTGCCAGCAGTACGGACAACTCCTACGAGCAGTACTTC.

The rearrangement links TRBV27 to TRBJ2-3; 7 bases align to TRBD2. Germline V gene data show CDR1 as MNHEY and CDR2 as SMNVEV (reference sequence). After removal of 0 bases from V and 5 bases from J, the junction contained 5 bases not matched to a gene. The CDR3 extends over 15 amino acids. CDR3 amino acids: CASSLSREGQDTQYF. The CDR3 nucleotides read TGTGCCAGCAGTTTATCGAGGGAGGGTCAAGATACGCAGTATTTT.

The chain links TRBV28 to TRBJ2-7; 9 bases fit TRBD1. CDR3 length equals 17 residues. Germline V lookup: CDR1 MDHEN, CDR2 SYDVKM. V was clipped by 5 bases and J by 2 bases; unmatched bases: 13. CDR3 sequence reads: CASSPGTGIHLPYEQYF. CDR3 nucleotide sequence: TGTGCCAGCAGTCCCGGGACAGGGATACACCTCCCCTACGAGCAGTACTTC.

The CDR3 is CASFQVYTEAFF. In DNA form, the CDR3 reads TGTGCCAGCTTTCAGGTTTACACTGAAGCTTTCTTT. The chain uses TRBV28 and TRBJ1-1; D call uncertain. CDR3 length: 12 amino acids. The ends were cut back, 8 bases at V and 3 bases at J, with 10 bases in the middle. In germline, CDR1 is MDHEN, CDR2 SYDVKM.

This chain joins TRBV2 and TRBJ2-1; 13 nucleotides match TRBD2. CDR1 and CDR2 from the germline V gene are SNHLY and FYNNEI. The junction had 9 bases not matched to a gene; V was cut back by 4 bases and J by 0 bases. This CDR3 spans 19 amino acids. The CDR3, as DNA: TGTGCCAGCAGTGGGGGATGGGGGACTAGCGGGATCTCCTACAATGAGCAGTTCTTC. Residues: CASSGGWGTSGISYNEQFF.

Only a few counts were recorded for this clone. The V gene is TRBV2, the J gene TRBJ2-7, with 7 nucleotides matching TRBD1. This CDR3 is built from 14 residues. Germline CDR1 reads SNHLY; CDR2 reads FYNNEI. V dropped 4 bases and J dropped 3; count of bases not matched to a gene: 6. The CDR3 spells CASSGDSALYEQYF. The CDR3 coding sequence is TGTGCCAGCAGTGGGGACAGCGCACTCTACGAGCAGTACTTC.

The chain carries TRBV6-5 and TRBJ1-5; the D is unclear. CDR1 is MNHEY and CDR2 is SVGAGI in the germline V gene. V gave up 6 bases and J gave up 6 bases, with 12 bases separating them. This CDR3 region has 13 residues. DNA for the CDR3: TGTGCCAGCAGACCCCACCTGAGTCAGCCCCAGCATTTT. Translating it yields CASRPHLSQPQHF.

CDR3 DNA: TGCGCCAGCAAGGACAGTATGGGCGATGAGCAGTTCTTC. This translates into CASKDSMGDEQFF. This sequence joins TRBV10-1 and TRBJ2-1, with a tentative D call TRBD1 (6 bases). The CDR3 covers 13 residues. Germline V CDR1 and CDR2: WNHNN, SYGVQD (reference sequence). V was pared by 7 bases and J by 8 bases, with 15 bases between.

The rearrangement links TRBV18 to TRBJ1-1; D remains ambiguous. The germline gives CDR1 KGHSH, CDR2 LQKENI. The CDR3 is made up of 16 amino acids. Trimming took 3 bases from V and 1 from J, leaving 15 bases between them. Written as DNA, the CDR3 is TGTGCCAGCTCACCTGAGTTAATTTCTGGGAACACTGAAGCTTTCTTT. Amino acid sequence: CASSPELISGNTEAFF. Drawing the rest from reference TRBV18 and TRBJ1-1, the complete variable domain is NAGVMQNPRHLVRRRGQEARLRCSPMKGHSHVYWYRQLPEEGLKFMVYLQKENIIDESGMPKERFSAEFPKEGPSILRIQQVVRGDSAAYFCASSPELISGNTEAFFGQGTRLTVV.

This chain links TRBV30 with TRBJ1-3; TRBD1 is a possible D gene (6 bases). The V end was cut by 1 base, the J end by 0 bases, with 10 bases between. Germline V CDR1 and CDR2: GTSNPN, SVGIG (reference sequence). The CDR3 runs to 15 residues. The CDR3 DNA is TGTGCCTGGAGTGAGGACAGAGACTCTGGAAACACCATATATTTT. Translating gives CAWSEDRDSGNTIYF. Filled out from reference TRBV30 and TRBJ1-3, the complete variable domain reads SQTIHQWPATLVQPVGSPLSLECTVEGTSNPNLYWYRQAAGRGLQLLFYSVGIGQISSEVPQNLSASRPQDRQFILSSKKLLLSDSGFYLCAWSEDRDSGNTIYFGEGSWLTVV.